A single sample is the source of the 19 T cell receptor beta chains below, sequenced in a study of blood T cells in healthy people across ages. Through a sample-barcoded 5' primer and a J-beta primer mix, a second PCR was run for roughly 7 to 12 cycles. TCRdb recomputed calls from the 5' RACE reads with MiXCR, one row per CDR3 protein. The data contain around 900,000 distinct CDR3 sequences, around 28% of them singletons. Sequenced material: blood. The receptors originated from a woman of 80 years or more in good health.

The CDR3 region has the DNA TGTGCCCCCTCGAGGCAGGGGGCGATGAACACTGAAGCTTTCTTT. Residues: CAPSRQGAMNTEAFF. The rearrangement links TRBV5-4 to TRBJ1-1, with 8 positions matching TRBD1. CDR3 length equals 15 residues. V gave up 10 bases and J gave up 0 bases; unmatched junction bases: 11. CDR1 is SGHNT and CDR2 is YYREEE in the germline V gene (reference sequence).

To note about this clonotype: A much larger clone sits a single nucleotide away, making a read error possible. The V and J genes are TRBV7-9 and TRBJ1-2, with D maybe TRBD1 (5 bases). This CDR3 region has 16 residues. The germline V gene has CDR1 SEHNR and CDR2 FQNEAQ (reference sequence). Here the CDR3 reads CASSPFAGTKGYGCTF. In nucleotides, the CDR3 is TGTGCCAGCAGCCCATTTGCCGGGACCAAGGGCTATGGCTGCACCTTC.

This clonotype was found many times. The V gene is TRBV7-2, the J gene TRBJ2-7; the D gene could be TRBD1 or TRBD2 (5 bases each). The CDR3 runs 13 residues. V lost 6 bases, J lost 2 bases, and 11 bases lay in between. Germline CDR1 reads SGHTA; CDR2 reads FQGNSA. CDR3 DNA: TGTGCCAGCAGGGTTGGGGGAACCTACGAGCAGTACTTC. Encoded protein: CASRVGGTYEQYF.

At least ten counts were recorded for this clonotype. CDR3 sequence reads: CASSFQTTYEQYF. For the CDR3, the DNA is TGTGCCAGCAGCTTCCAAACGACCTACGAGCAGTACTTC. The genes are TRBV7-9 and TRBJ2-7; D is undetermined. This CDR3 spans 13 amino acids. Per the germline V gene, CDR1 is SEHNR and CDR2 is FQNEAQ (reference sequence). V was pared by 3 bases and J by 2 bases, with 8 bases between.

Worth noting for this clonotype: Sequence at one end of the junction differs from germline and may be a read error. V usage is TRBV25-1 and J usage is TRBJ1-1, with 7 bases that match TRBD1. This CDR3 region has 13 residues. The germline gives CDR1 MGHDK, CDR2 SYGVNS. CDR3 DNA: TGTGCCAACAGTGAGACAGGGCGCACTGAAGCTTTCTTT. Protein sequence: CANSETGRTEAFF.

Ten or more counts support this clonotype. The chain joins TRBV6-6 to TRBJ2-3; D gene uncertain. V was shortened by 5 bases and J by 1 base, with 13 bases between the two germline ends. Germline CDR1 reads MNHNY; CDR2 reads SVGAGI (reference sequence). This CDR3 comprises 15 residues. CDR3 DNA: TGTGCCAGCAGTCCCGTCCAGCAAGGCACAGATACGCAGTATTTT. It encodes CASSPVQQGTDTQYF.

Details on this clonotype: A read error is possible here, since a much larger clone lies one base away. The rearrangement links TRBV30 to TRBJ2-3, with TRBD1 as a possible D gene (7 bases). The CDR3 totals 13 residues. The germline CDR1 and CDR2 sequences are GTSNPN and SVGIG (reference sequence). CDR3 coding DNA: TGTGCAGTGGACGAGGCAGGGGGAGGTACGCAGTATTTT. Translated: CAVDEAGGGTQYF.

This rearrangement joins TRBV25-1 to TRBJ1-5; D may be TRBD1 (5 bases). The CDR3 is made up of 15 amino acids. Per germline, CDR1 MGHDK and CDR2 SYGVNS. V lost 5 bases, J lost 0 bases, and 11 bases lay in between. As DNA, the CDR3 is TGTGCCAGCAGTACAGGTTTTAATAGCAATCAGCCCCAGCATTTT. Amino acids: CASSTGFNSNQPQHF. The variable domain in full, with the rest retrieved from reference TRBV25-1 and TRBJ1-5, is EADIYQTPRYLVIGTGKKITLECSQTMGHDKMYWYQQDPGMELHLIHYSYGVNSTEKGDLSSESTVSRIRTEHFPLTLESARPSHTSQYLCASSTGFNSNQPQHFGDGTRLSIL.

Turning to this clonotype: This may stem from a read error, because a much larger clone lies one nucleotide away. The chain uses TRBV20-1 and TRBJ1-4; D may be TRBD1 (5 bases). The germline V gene encodes CDR1 DFQATT and CDR2 SNEGSKA (reference sequence). This CDR3 has 14 residues. The CDR3 coding sequence is TGCAGTGCTAGACCGACAGAATTCAATGAAGAACTGTTTTTT. Protein product: CSARPTEFNEELFF.

Remarks on this clonotype: Germline and junction disagree at one end, which may indicate a read error. The chain couples TRBV18 to TRBJ2-7, with D possibly TRBD2 on 6 matching bases. The germline gives CDR1 KGHSH, CDR2 LQKENI. There are 15 residues in the CDR3. The CDR3 DNA follows: TGTGCCGGCTCACCGCGGGTCGGGGGCTCCTACGAGCAGTACTTC. Its protein is CAGSPRVGGSYEQYF.

This clonotype was seen many times. This chain uses TRBV2 with TRBJ2-5; perhaps TRBD1 as D (5 bases). Germline CDR1 SNHLY, CDR2 FYNNEI. The CDR3 is made up of 14 amino acids. V gave up 4 bases and J gave up 0 bases, with 9 bases separating them. Here the CDR3 reads CASSGDRYQETQYF. Written as DNA, the CDR3 is TGTGCCAGCAGTGGAGACAGATACCAAGAGACCCAGTACTTC.

Concerning this clonotype: Since a much larger clone is just one base distant, this may be a read error. CDR3 coding DNA: TGCAGTGCATCGGCGGGCAGCAGCTATGGCTACACCTTC. Amino acids: CSASAGSSYGYTF. The rearrangement joins TRBV20-1 to TRBJ1-2, with D uncertain. CDR1 and CDR2 from the germline V gene are DFQATT and SNEGSKA (reference sequence). There are 13 residues in the CDR3. V lost 6 bases and J 4 bases, leaving 15 bases between the germline ends.

This clonotype was observed at least ten times. The V gene is TRBV6-2 or TRBV6-3, the J gene TRBJ2-3; D is unclear. Germline V gives CDR1 MNHEY, CDR2 SVGEGT. With 1 base removed from V and 4 bases from J, the gap between germline ends came to 3 bases. The CDR3 sequence is 12 residues long. CDR3 nucleotide sequence: TGTGCCAGCAGTTACTTCCCAGATACGCAGTATTTT. As protein: CASSYFPDTQYF.

This clonotype has ten or more counts. This chain connects TRBV12-3 or TRBV12-4 to TRBJ2-4; tentatively, D is TRBD1 (5 bases). V lost 5 bases, J lost 0 bases, and 11 bases lay in between. This CDR3 contains 15 residues. CDR3: CASSRTLIAKNIQYF. The DNA of the CDR3 is TGTGCCAGCAGTCGGACACTCATAGCCAAAAACATTCAGTACTTC.

Remarks on this clonotype: A much larger clone is a single base away; this may be a read error. V and J are TRBV11-2 and TRBJ2-1; the D is unclear. The J call may be wrong; the DNA end is better matched by TRBJ2-7. Germline loops: CDR1 SGHAT, CDR2 FQNNGV. CDR3 size: 15 residues. CDR3 protein: CASRVTGNSYNEQYF. CDR3 coding DNA: TGTGCCAGCAGGGTTACGGGCAACTCCTACAATGAGCAGTACTTC.

In its sample, this clonotype was seen a few times. V gene TRBV2 combines with J gene TRBJ2-3; 8 bases line up with TRBD1. Trimming removed 6 bases from V and 6 bases from J; junction bases left unmatched: 11. The germline V gene has CDR1 SNHLY and CDR2 FYNNEI. CDR3 length: 15 amino acids. The CDR3 region is CASSELQGARDTQYF. CDR3 nucleotides: TGTGCCAGCAGCGAGCTTCAGGGGGCGCGTGATACGCAGTATTTT.

This clonotype has a count of ten or more. This sequence joins TRBV7-9 and TRBJ2-5; 7 bases are a match to TRBD2. The germline V gene encodes CDR1 SEHNR and CDR2 FQNEAQ (reference sequence). Trimming cost V 3 bases and J 2 bases; bases outside gene matches: 6. The CDR3 runs 15 residues. CDR3 coding DNA: TGTGCCAGCAGCTTTGGTCTAGCGGATCAAGAGACCCAGTACTTC. Translation gives CASSFGLADQETQYF.

This clonotype was detected many times. This rearrangement joins TRBV6-5 to TRBJ2-5, with D hard to call. The germline V and J ends were trimmed by 7 bases and 3 bases, with 9 bases remaining between them. The length of the CDR3 is 12 residues. Germline-derived CDR1 and CDR2 are MNHEY and SVGAGI. The CDR3 spells CASTRRKETQYF. CDR3 in DNA: TGTGCCAGCACGAGGAGAAAAGAGACCCAGTACTTC.

Ten or more counts support this clonotype. The chain links TRBV3-1 to TRBJ2-7; 13 nucleotides match TRBD2. Trimming removed 4 bases from V and 6 bases from J; junction bases left unmatched: 6. The CDR3 runs to 15 residues. Germline CDR1 LGHDT, CDR2 YNNKEL (reference sequence). CDR3 residues: CASSLGTSGVGEQYF. The CDR3 bases are TGTGCCAGCAGCCTCGGGACTAGCGGGGTAGGCGAGCAGTACTTC.